This T cell receptor beta chain is from a study of CD8 T cells in ankylosing spondylitis (dated by TCRdb to about 2017). About the study as a whole: The study set out to find disease-linked TCR variants by profiling T cell receptor beta repertoires in ankylosing spondylitis patients and healthy donors. The whole study cohort included over 85 healthy donors and over 20 ankylosing spondylitis patients. Samples of peripheral blood were taken, and for ankylosing spondylitis patients, synovial fluid was collected as well.

The sequencer was an Illumina HiSeq 2500. TCR beta libraries were prepared by quantitative 5'-RACE with molecular barcodes. Regarding the original processing steps: To identify disease-linked TCR variants, a new computational method was used, one built on a probabilistic model of VDJ rearrangement. The raw public data were reprocessed by TCRdb itself: fastp quality trimming at Q25, MiXCR clonotype calling, in-frame beta chains only. Here each entry gathers all rows of one CDR3 protein and keeps the most common genes and DNA. For this entry, the V and J calls and clone size follow TCRdb and not the study's own pipeline. The table for this sample lists over 110,000 distinct CDR3 sequences; 7.5% to 9.5% of them were counted only once. 6% to 8% of the sample goes to the ten largest clones. This clonotype has ten or more counts. Its specific antigen is unknown. Base quality data are lacking; no much larger clone is found one base away.

The paper as a whole reports these results and caveats: The disease-linked clones were reported as significantly enriched in matched synovial fluid samples from ankylosing spondylitis patients. A CD8+ phenotype was shown by the disease-linked clones, which were found at relatively low frequencies in peripheral blood. Blood from ankylosing spondylitis patients appeared to be characterized by a TCR beta motif made up of under 10 highly homologous amino acid variants. Some TCR beta motif variants had previously been reported in synovial fluid and blood of reactive arthritis patients, which suggested common disease-initiation mechanisms.

Synovial fluid samples and blood samples obtained from the same ankylosing spondylitis patients were matched. Spanning cysteine to phenylalanine, the CDR3 consists of 15 amino acids. The only DNA kept is the CDR3, 45 bases in frame from the first base. For CDR1 and CDR2, the germline V gene lists SGHTA and FQGNSA. The germline V end is reduced by 2 bases and the J end by 13 bases; junction bases left unmatched: 10. Recombination linked TRBV7-2 to TRBJ2-1, with 11 middle bases fitting TRBD2. Material for sequencing was synovial fluid, either unsorted or a sorted T cell fraction (not recorded which). This TCR was sampled from a male donor with ankylosing spondylitis. The CDR3: CASSLNSGRAQEQFF. In nucleotides, the sequence is TGTGCCAGCAGCTTAAATAGCGGGAGGGCTCAGGAACAGTTCTTC.